This TCR beta chain is from a study of beta chain features in type 1 diabetes. Whole-study findings and limits: Naive, central memory and Treg TCRB repertoires appeared more alike in patients than in healthy donors. Amplification by PCR could prefer shorter templates, with the same effect in patients and controls.

Germline V gene sequence: CDR1 LNHNV, CDR2 YYDKDF (reference sequence). The CDR3 contains 18 residues. The J segment lost 10 bases and the V segment lost 0 bases, leaving 11 bases of the junction unmatched. cDNA synthesis used the whole RNA isolate, giving expressed TCRB sequences. TCRdb's table, derived via immunoSEQ multiplex PCR, lists solely in-frame clones and lacks some. The table includes 300,000 to 450,000 clones, about 19% detected once. This clone was counted only a few times. Its target is not known. The material sequenced was naive CD4+ T cells from blood. The chain has TRBV15 and TRBJ2-1; 14 positions match TRBD2. This TCR came from a woman younger than 30 in good health. CDR3 residues: CATSRDWTSGRSGKEQFF. The CDR3 nucleotides read TGTGCCACCAGCAGAGATTGGACTAGCGGGAGGTCGGGCAAAGAGCAGTTCTTC. The entire variable domain, with the rest obtained from reference TRBV15 and TRBJ2-1, is as follows: DAMVIQNPRYQVTQFGKPVTLSCSQTLNHNVMYWYQQKSSQAPKLLFHYYDKDFNNEADTPDNFQSRRPNTSFCFLDIRSPGLGDTAMYLCATSRDWTSGRSGKEQFFGPGTRLTVL.